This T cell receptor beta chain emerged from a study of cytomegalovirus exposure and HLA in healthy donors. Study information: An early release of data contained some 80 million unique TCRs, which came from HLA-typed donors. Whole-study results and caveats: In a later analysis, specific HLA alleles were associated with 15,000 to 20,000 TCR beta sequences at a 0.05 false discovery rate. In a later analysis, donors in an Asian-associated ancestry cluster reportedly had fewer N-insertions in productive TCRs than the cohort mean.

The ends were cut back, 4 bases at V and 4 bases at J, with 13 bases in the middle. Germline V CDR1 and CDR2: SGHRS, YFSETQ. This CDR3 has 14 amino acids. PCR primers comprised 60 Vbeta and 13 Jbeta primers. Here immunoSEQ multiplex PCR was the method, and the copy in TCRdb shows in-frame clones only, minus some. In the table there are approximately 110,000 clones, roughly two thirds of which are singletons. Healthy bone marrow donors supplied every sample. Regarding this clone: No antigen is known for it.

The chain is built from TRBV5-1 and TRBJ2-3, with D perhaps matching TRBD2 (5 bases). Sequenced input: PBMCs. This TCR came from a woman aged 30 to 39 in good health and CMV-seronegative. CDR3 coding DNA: TGCGCCAGCAGCAACACGGGGTGGCCAGATACGCAGTATTTT. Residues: CASSNTGWPDTQYF.